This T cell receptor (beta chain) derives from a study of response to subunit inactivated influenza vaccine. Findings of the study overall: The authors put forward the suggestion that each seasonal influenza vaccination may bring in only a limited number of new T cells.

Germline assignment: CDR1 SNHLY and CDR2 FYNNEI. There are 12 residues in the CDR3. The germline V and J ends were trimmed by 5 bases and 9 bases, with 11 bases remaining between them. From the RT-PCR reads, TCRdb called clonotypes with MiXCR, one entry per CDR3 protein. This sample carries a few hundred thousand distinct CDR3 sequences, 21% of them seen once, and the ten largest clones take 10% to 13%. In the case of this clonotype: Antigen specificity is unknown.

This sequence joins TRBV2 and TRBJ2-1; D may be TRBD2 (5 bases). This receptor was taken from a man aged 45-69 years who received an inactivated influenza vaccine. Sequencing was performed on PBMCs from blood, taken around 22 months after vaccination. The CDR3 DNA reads TGTGCCAGCAGTACTAGTTTAGGTGAGCAGTTCTTC. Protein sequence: CASSTSLGEQFF.